The rows below give T cell receptor beta chains drawn from one sample of a study of blood T cells in healthy people across ages. MiXCR, run by TCRdb on the 5' RACE reads, gives a single entry per CDR3 protein. The sample gives 1,500,000 or so distinct CDR3 sequences, 35% to 45% of which show up once; about 3.8% is in the top ten. The sequenced material came from blood. These receptors were taken from a woman younger than 35 in good health. CDR3s include the opening cysteine and the closing phenylalanine or tryptophan. Fields, in order: clone size, D gene, V gene, J gene, CDR3 DNA, CDR3 protein. The D gene is left open where the match is weak. Clone size is shown for a subset of rows, as once, few, many or a class of expanded clone.

-,-,TRBV12-3/TRBV12-4,TRBJ2-5,TGTGCCAGCAGCTTAAGCGGGTTGGTTTTGAACCAAGAGACCCAGTACTTC,CASSLSGLVLNQETQYF
-,-,TRBV10-1,TRBJ2-1,TGCGCCAGCAGTAAGTCCCCAGCGAAGTTCAATGAGCAGTTCTTC,CASSKSPAKFNEQFF
-,-,TRBV27,TRBJ1-1,TGTGCCAGCAGTTTATCGCCAGGGAGGAAAGCTTTCTTT,CASSLSPGRKAFF
-,TRBD1,TRBV9,TRBJ2-1,TGTGCCAGCAGCGTAGGGGACAGGGATCTGAATGAGCAGTTCTTC,CASSVGDRDLNEQFF
few,-,TRBV3-1,TRBJ2-1,TGTGCCAGCAGCCAAGAATTTGCTGTCTCCTACAATGAGCAGTTCTTC,CASSQEFAVSYNEQFF
-,-,TRBV10-3,TRBJ2-7,TGTGCCATCAGTGGCGGGACAGCGACCGAGCAGTACTTC,CAISGGTATEQYF
-,TRBD2,TRBV20-1,TRBJ2-1,TGCAGTGCTACCATAGCGGGGGGAATAGGGGAGCAGTTCTTC,CSATIAGGIGEQFF
-,TRBD2,TRBV7-2,TRBJ2-3,TGTGCCAGCAGCTTAGTCGCTCGGACTAGCGGGAGATGGACAGATACGCAGTATTTT,CASSLVARTSGRWTDTQYF
-,TRBD1,TRBV6-6,TRBJ1-2,TGTGCCAGCAAGACAGGGGGCCGCGGCTACACCTTC,CASKTGGRGYTF
-,-,TRBV25-1,TRBJ2-6,TGTGCCAGCGCTGGGGGATCTGGGGCCAACGTCCTGACTTTC,CASAGGSGANVLTF
-,TRBD1,TRBV27,TRBJ1-5,TGTGCCAGCAGTTCCAAGACAGGGCCCAATCAGCCCCAGCATTTT,CASSSKTGPNQPQHF
-,TRBD2,TRBV19,TRBJ2-1,TGTGCCAATTGTAGCGGGGGGGAAGAGGGTGATGAGCAGTTCTTC,CANCSGGEEGDEQFF
-,-,TRBV21-1,TRBJ2-3,TGTGCCAGCAGCAAAGCGGGACAAAGGGGTCCTTATGGCCCCACAGATACGCAGTATTTT,CASSKAGQRGPYGPTDTQYF
-,-,TRBV5-1,TRBJ2-7,TGCGCCAGCAGCTTGGAAGGGGGACACGTCTACGAGCAGTACTTC,CASSLEGGHVYEQYF
-,-,TRBV20-1,TRBJ2-3,TGCAGTGCTTTACGCCGGGGGCGGGATACGCAGTATTTT,CSALRRGRDTQYF
few,-,TRBV10-3,TRBJ2-1,TGTGCCATCATGGGGCTAGATAACACTGAGCAGTTCTTC,CAIMGLDNTEQFF
few,-,TRBV7-9,TRBJ2-1,TGTGCCAGCAGCTCCCCCCTCTGGTCCTACAATGAGCAGTTCTTC,CASSSPLWSYNEQFF
few,-,TRBV6-2/TRBV6-3,TRBJ1-2,TGTGCCAGCAGTTACAGACAGTATGGCTACACCTTC,CASSYRQYGYTF
many,TRBD1,TRBV12-3/TRBV12-4,TRBJ1-2,TGTGCCAGCACCAACAGGGGCGGTGGCTACACCTTC,CASTNRGGGYTF
few,TRBD1,TRBV11-1,TRBJ2-7,TGTGCCAGCAGCTTAGTTTCGCCAGGGGGACCCACCTACGAGCAGTACTTC,CASSLVSPGGPTYEQYF
once,-,TRBV7-6,TRBJ1-1,TGCGCCAGCAGCCTACCGATGCAGGGCCCGCACACTGAAGCTTTCTTT,CASSLPMQGPHTEAFF
-,-,TRBV27,TRBJ1-2,TGTGCCAGCAGTTCACCGGGACACGGAAACTATGGCTACACCTTC,CASSSPGHGNYGYTF
few,TRBD2,TRBV11-2,TRBJ2-1,TGTGCCAGCAGCTCCAGGACTAGCGGGGGGTCAGTTGAGCAGTTCTTC,CASSSRTSGGSVEQFF
-,-,TRBV20-1,TRBJ2-3,TGCAGTGCTCGTAACTCGGACTTTTACACAGATACGCAGTATTTT,CSARNSDFYTDTQYF
-,TRBD1,TRBV20-1,TRBJ1-5,TGCAGTATCGGAGCGCCGGGACAGTATTCTCAGCCCCAGCATTTT,CSIGAPGQYSQPQHF
few,-,TRBV5-6,TRBJ2-1,TGTGCCAGCTCTTCCCCTATAGGGGCATGGAACAATGAGCAGTTCTTC,CASSSPIGAWNNEQFF
-,-,TRBV9,TRBJ2-1,TGTGCCAGCAGCGTAGATAAGTTAAGGGGGATTAATGAGCAGTTCTTC,CASSVDKLRGINEQFF
few,-,TRBV5-1,TRBJ1-2,TGCGCCAGCAGAATTAATTCGGGGGCGGATGGCTACACCTTC,CASRINSGADGYTF
few,TRBD1,TRBV12-3/TRBV12-4,TRBJ2-6,TGTGCCAGCGGGGACAGTTCGAGCTCTGGGGCCAACGTCCTGACTTTC,CASGDSSSSGANVLTF
once,-,TRBV10-2,TRBJ2-1,TGCGCCAGCAGTGTTACCCAGGCTCCCAATGAGCAGTTCTTC,CASSVTQAPNEQFF
-,-,TRBV20-1,TRBJ2-1,TGCAGTGCTAGAGAACTAGCACCCGAGCAGTTCTTC,CSARELAPEQFF
-,-,TRBV12-3/TRBV12-4,TRBJ2-1,TGTGCCAGCACCAAAGGGGGGTCATACAATGAGCAGTTCTTC,CASTKGGSYNEQFF
-,-,TRBV29-1,TRBJ1-1,TGCAGCGCCGTAGTCGTCATGAACACTGAAGCTTTCTTT,CSAVVVMNTEAFF
few,-,TRBV7-2,TRBJ1-5,TGTGCCAGCAGCTTAGAGGATTTCAATCAGCCCCAGCATTTT,CASSLEDFNQPQHF
-,TRBD1,TRBV7-9,TRBJ1-1,TGTGCCAGCAGCTTAAAGGTGTGGGACAGGGATCCGAACACTGAAGCTTTCTTT,CASSLKVWDRDPNTEAFF
few,-,TRBV20-1,TRBJ2-7,TGCAGTGCTGGCCGTGGTTTCGACGAGCAGTACTTC,CSAGRGFDEQYF
once,TRBD1,TRBV29-1,TRBJ2-6,TGCAGCGTGGCCCGACAGGGGACTGGGACCAACGTCCTGACTTTC,CSVARQGTGTNVLTF
-,-,TRBV7-2,TRBJ2-7,TGTACCAGCAGCTACTCAAAAGGGGGACGGTTGGAGCAGTACTTC,CTSSYSKGGRLEQYF
once,-,TRBV6-2/TRBV6-3,TRBJ1-2,TGTGCCAGCAGTGACCCCGGGCTCGTGGATGGCTACACCTTC,CASSDPGLVDGYTF
few,TRBD2,TRBV2,TRBJ2-3,TGTGCCAGCAGCCCCCGAGCGGGAGGCCGCACAGATACGCAGTATTTT,CASSPRAGGRTDTQYF
many,TRBD2,TRBV12-3/TRBV12-4,TRBJ2-7,TGTGCCAGCAGTCTTAATGGGCGGGGGGAATACGAGCAGTACTTC,CASSLNGRGEYEQYF
few,-,TRBV9,TRBJ2-7,TGTGCCAGCAGCGGAGGCCCCGGATACGAGCAGTACTTC,CASSGGPGYEQYF
-,-,TRBV7-9,TRBJ2-7,TGTGCCAGCAGCTTTAGCTCTGGCCCGGACGGCTACGAGCAGTACTTC,CASSFSSGPDGYEQYF
few,TRBD2,TRBV20-1,TRBJ2-1,TGCAGTGCCCAACTAGCGGCTACGAGCTCCTACAATGAGCAGTTCTTC,CSAQLAATSSYNEQFF
few,-,TRBV15,TRBJ1-5,TGTGCCACCAGCAAAGGGACAACTAGCAATCAGCCCCAGCATTTT,CATSKGTTSNQPQHF